Shown below are 2 T cell receptor beta chains from a single sample sequenced in a study of blood T cell repertoires in COVID-19. Assay used: immunoSEQ multiplex PCR; TCRdb lists only in-frame clones, some missing. The sample has tens of thousands of clones; around 90% are singletons. The sequenced sample was peripheral blood. The receptors were sampled from a human donor with active COVID-19. The donor label of this sample is uncertain.

J is TRBJ1-6 and V is TRBV5-5; a weak D match, TRBD1 (5 bases). There are 17 residues in the CDR3. Germline CDR1 SGHKS, CDR2 YYEKEE (reference sequence). Trimming took off 2 bases at V and 0 bases at J, with 12 bases between the two ends. The CDR3 coding sequence is TGTGCCAGCAGCTTCAGGGCCCCGAGCTCCTATAATTCACCCCTCCACTTT. Its translation is CASSFRAPSSYNSPLHF.

This clone has a single count. The chain couples TRBV6-2 or TRBV6-3 to TRBJ1-1; 7 nucleotides align to TRBD1. The CDR3 is 14 amino acids. V lost 6 bases and J lost 5; bases outside the gene matches: 9. CDR1 is MNHEY, CDR2 SVGEGT, per germline. CDR3 in amino acids: CASSNRGEGTEAFF. CDR3 DNA: TGTGCCAGCAGCAACAGGGGAGAGGGGACTGAAGCTTTCTTT.